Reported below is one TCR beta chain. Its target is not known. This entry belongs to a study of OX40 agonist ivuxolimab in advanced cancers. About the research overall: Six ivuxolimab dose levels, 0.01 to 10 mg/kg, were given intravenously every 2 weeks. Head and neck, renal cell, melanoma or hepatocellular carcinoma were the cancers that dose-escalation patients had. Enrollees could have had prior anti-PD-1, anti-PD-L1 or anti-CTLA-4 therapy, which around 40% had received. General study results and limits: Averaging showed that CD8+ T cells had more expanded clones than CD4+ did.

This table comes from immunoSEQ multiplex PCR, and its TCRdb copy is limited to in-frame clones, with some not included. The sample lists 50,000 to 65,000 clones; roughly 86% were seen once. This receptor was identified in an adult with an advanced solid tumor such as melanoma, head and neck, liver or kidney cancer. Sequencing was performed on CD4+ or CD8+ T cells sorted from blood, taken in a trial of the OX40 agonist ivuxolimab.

The CDR3 protein is CAWKYRVTGELFF. CDR3 sequence (DNA): TGTGCCTGGAAATACAGGGTCACCGGGGAGCTGTTTTTT. The chain has TRBV30 and TRBJ2-2; D possibly corresponds to TRBD1 (6 bases). V shed 4 bases and J shed 4 bases, with 10 bases lying between them. CDR1 and CDR2 (germline): GTSNPN, SVGIG (reference sequence). The CDR3 runs to 13 residues. The whole variable domain, remainder taken from reference TRBV30 and TRBJ2-2, is SQTIHQWPATLVQPVGSPLSLECTVEGTSNPNLYWYRQAAGRGLQLLFYSVGIGQISSEVPQNLSASRPQDRQFILSSKKLLLSDSGFYLCAWKYRVTGELFFGEGSRLTVL.